A selection of T cell receptor beta chains follows, all from one sample in a study of human T cells and chemical hapten exposure. MiXCR, run by TCRdb on the RACE reads, gives a single entry per CDR3 protein. This table holds over 85,000 distinct CDR3 sequences, 9.5% to 14% found once. Sample: whole blood, taken in connection with sensitization to the hapten diphenylcyclopropenone (DPC). The receptors shown here come from an older woman with alopecia areata. Some clones in this sample may be carry-over from other donors' samples. CDR3s leave out the opening cysteine and the closing phenylalanine or tryptophan.

CDR3 protein,V gene
AISESYGISPLH,TRBV10-3
ACQDRGGGYT,TRBV30
ASSQIRVGTGELF,TRBV3-1
ASSLAYSLLWSANEKLF,TRBV7-9
ASRAGTDHGYT,TRBV6-1
ASSREGGGENTIY,TRBV3-1
ASTDPYGRGYEQF,TRBV6-1
ASSEMTGGPAGEQY,TRBV4-1
AWTFRAGRTGELF,TRBV30
ASSQLRHGAGQHNEQF,TRBV14